This T cell receptor beta chain came from a study of post-analysis software for immune sequencing data (dated by TCRdb to the mid-2010s). Concerning the study at large: Recorded disease courses included relapsing-remitting, secondary progressive and progressive-relapsing multiple sclerosis, with some patients lacking subtype annotation. The multiple sclerosis patient repertoires were compared with approximately 11 previously published healthy control repertoires from donors aged about 6 to 28 years. A subset of samples was prepared in parallel using single-end sample barcoding, then pooled and co-amplified after Illumina adapter ligation. Here is what the overall study found, with its caveats: Compared with controls, multiple sclerosis patients had significantly lower normalized Chao1 diversity, a finding suggesting substantial peripheral T-cell clonal expansion. Patients showed significantly higher frequencies than controls for five TRBV segments, among them TRBV5-6, TRBV5-1 and TRBV20-1. The multiple sclerosis patient group was slightly younger than the control group. Direct clustering with F measure showed strong co-clustering of samples prepared in the same batch, prompting a batch-effect correction.

The receptor library was made with PCR. Instrument on record: Illumina HiSeq 2500. Unique molecular identifiers were incorporated into TCR beta cDNA libraries to reduce PCR and sequencing biases. Roughly 500,000 cDNA molecules were obtained for every 1 to 10 million input T cells, so each molecule roughly corresponded to one T cell. The patient libraries were prepared and sequenced using the same protocol as the earlier healthy control dataset. Within a given batch, samples were prepared together, multiplexed and sequenced on the same HiSeq lane. In the original analysis: Raw barcoded reads were processed with MIGEC, discarding single-read molecular identifier groups before consensus assembly and CDR3 extraction. Clonotype tables were post-analysed with VDJtools, and diversity was normalized by down-sampling all datasets to the smallest sample size. Repertoire overlap clustering matched CDR3 amino acid but not nucleotide sequences to correct batch-related cross-sample contamination. Using fastp at Q25 and MiXCR, TCRdb reprocessed the public reads and kept productive beta chains. Duplicate CDR3 protein sequences are folded into a single record with the most common DNA and genes. These V and J calls are TCRdb output, not the study's own analysis. In all, the sample holds roughly 650,000 distinct CDR3 sequences, and 55% to 60% of those were seen once. About 11% of the sample rests with the top ten.

The CDR3 holds 14 amino acids from the cysteine to the phenylalanine. The CDR3 DNA has 42 bases and is translated from base 1. Relative to germline, V is missing 3 bases and J is missing 5 bases, with 4 bases of the junction outside any gene match. Sequences MDHEN (CDR1) and SYDVKM (CDR2) are obtained from the germline V gene. Concerning this clonotype: The antigen it binds to is not known. Qualities for individual bases were not recorded, and no much larger clone is one base off.

To demonstrate the VDJtools post-analysis software, TCR beta repertoires were profiled from the peripheral blood of about 14 young patients with multiple sclerosis. The multiple sclerosis patients were children and adolescents between roughly 6 and 17 years of age. The sequence is built from TRBV28 and TRBJ2-1; TRBD1 agrees with 7 junctional bases. This TCR came from a girl aged 2 to 10 with multiple sclerosis. Sequenced input: blood. The DNA sequence reads TGTGCCAGCAGTTTGGGGACAGTCAACAATGAGCAGTTCTTC. This sequence encodes CASSLGTVNNEQFF. With the rest looked up from the reference TRBV28 and TRBJ2-1 genes rather than sequenced, the full variable domain is DVKVTQSSRYLVKRTGEKVFLECVQDMDHENMFWYRQDPGLGLRLIYFSYDVKMKEKGDIPEGYSVSREKKERFSLILESASTNQTSMYLCASSLGTVNNEQFFGPGTRLTVL.